This paragraph covers one TCR beta chain sequence. Its target is not known. Produced via immunoSEQ multiplex PCR; TCRdb's table is partial and in-frame only. The sample lists about 2.2 million clones, around 93% occurring once. This sample was included in a study of shared clonotypes between healthy human individuals. Across the whole study: The cohort comprised a couple of women and a few men. Their ages spanned 18 to 49 years.

Whole-study findings and limits: Measured sharing among donors was expected to vary with sequencing depth. Only a few donors were included, so the genetic and exposure-history diversity represented was limited. Generally, estimated richness proved larger in naive subsets than it did in memory subsets.

Cells designated naive CD8 were CD45RO-negative and were positively selected for CCR7, with terminally differentiated effector memory CD45RA+ cells excluded. The CDR3 is made up of 14 amino acids. V was pared by 6 bases and J by 6 bases, with 10 bases of the junction left unmatched. The V gene's germline CDR1 is SNHLY and CDR2 FYNNEI. The TCR comes from a man aged 18 to 29 in good health. Some clones in this sample may be carry-over from other donors' samples. The gene calls are TRBV2 and TRBJ2-7, with TRBD1 matching over 8 bases. The sequenced sample was naive CD8+ T cells from PBMCs. In DNA, the CDR3 is TGTGCCAGCAGCCTTGGACAGGGTCAGGTCGAGCAGTACTTC. This codes for CASSLGQGQVEQYF.